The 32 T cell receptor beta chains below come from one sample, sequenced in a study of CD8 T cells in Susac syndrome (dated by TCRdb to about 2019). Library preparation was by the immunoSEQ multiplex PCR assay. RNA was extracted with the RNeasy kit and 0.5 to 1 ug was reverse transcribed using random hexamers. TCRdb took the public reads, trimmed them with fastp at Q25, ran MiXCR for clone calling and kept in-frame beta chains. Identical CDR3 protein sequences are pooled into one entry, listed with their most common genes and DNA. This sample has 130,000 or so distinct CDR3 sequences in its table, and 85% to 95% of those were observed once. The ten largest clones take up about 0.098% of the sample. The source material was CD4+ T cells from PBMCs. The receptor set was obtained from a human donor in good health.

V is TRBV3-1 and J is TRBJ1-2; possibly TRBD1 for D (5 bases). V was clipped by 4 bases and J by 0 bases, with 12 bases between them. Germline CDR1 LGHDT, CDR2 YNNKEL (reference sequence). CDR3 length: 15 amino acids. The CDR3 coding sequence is TGTGCCAGCAGCCCAGGGAGCGTCGCTAACTATGGCTACACCTTC. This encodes CASSPGSVANYGYTF.

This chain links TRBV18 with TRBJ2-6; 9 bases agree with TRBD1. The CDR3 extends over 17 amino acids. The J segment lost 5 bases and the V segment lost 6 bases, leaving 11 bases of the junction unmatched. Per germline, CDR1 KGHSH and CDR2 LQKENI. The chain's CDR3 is CASSLDRGWDWANVLTF. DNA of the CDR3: TGTGCCAGCTCCCTCGACAGGGGGTGGGACTGGGCCAACGTCCTGACTTTC.

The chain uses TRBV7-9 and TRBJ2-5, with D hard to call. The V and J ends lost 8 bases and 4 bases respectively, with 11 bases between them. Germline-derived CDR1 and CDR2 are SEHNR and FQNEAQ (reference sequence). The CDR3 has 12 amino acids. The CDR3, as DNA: TGTGCCAGCCAACCAGACGGAGAGACCCAGTACTTC. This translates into CASQPDGETQYF.

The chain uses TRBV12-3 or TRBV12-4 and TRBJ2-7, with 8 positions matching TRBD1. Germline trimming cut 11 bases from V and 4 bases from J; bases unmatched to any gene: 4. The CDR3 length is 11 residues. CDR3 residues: CASGQAYEQYF. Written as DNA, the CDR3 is TGTGCCTCGGGACAGGCATACGAGCAGTACTTC.

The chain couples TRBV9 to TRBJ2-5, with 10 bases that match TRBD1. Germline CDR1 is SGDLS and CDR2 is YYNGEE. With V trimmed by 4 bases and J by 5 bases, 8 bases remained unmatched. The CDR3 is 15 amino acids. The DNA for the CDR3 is TGTGCCAGCAGCCAACGACAGGGGGCTTGGGAGACCCAGTACTTC. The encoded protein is CASSQRQGAWETQYF.

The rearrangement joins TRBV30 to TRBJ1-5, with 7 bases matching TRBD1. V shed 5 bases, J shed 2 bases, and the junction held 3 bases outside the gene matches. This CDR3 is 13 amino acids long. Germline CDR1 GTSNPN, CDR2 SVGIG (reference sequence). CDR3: CAWGGQGNQPQHF. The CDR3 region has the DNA TGTGCCTGGGGAGGACAGGGCAATCAGCCCCAGCATTTT.

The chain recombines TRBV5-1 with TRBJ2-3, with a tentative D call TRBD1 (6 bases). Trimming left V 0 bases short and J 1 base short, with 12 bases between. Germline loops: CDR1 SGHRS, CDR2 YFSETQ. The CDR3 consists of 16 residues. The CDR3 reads CASSLGQGLGTDTQYF. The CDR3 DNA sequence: TGCGCCAGCAGCTTGGGGCAGGGGTTGGGCACAGATACGCAGTATTTT.

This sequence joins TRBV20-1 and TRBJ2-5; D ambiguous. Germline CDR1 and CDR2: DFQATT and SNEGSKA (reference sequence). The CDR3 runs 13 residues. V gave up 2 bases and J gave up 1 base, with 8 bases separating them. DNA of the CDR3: TGCAGTGCTAGAAGAAGTGGCCAAGAGACCCAGTACTTC. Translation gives CSARRSGQETQYF.

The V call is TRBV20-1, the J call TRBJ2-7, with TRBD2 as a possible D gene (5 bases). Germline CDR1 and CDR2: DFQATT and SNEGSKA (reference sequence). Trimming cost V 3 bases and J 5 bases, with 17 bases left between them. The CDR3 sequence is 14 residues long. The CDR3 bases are TGCAGTGCTAGCCCGGACTCGTCGGTCCACGAGCAGTACTTC. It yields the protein CSASPDSSVHEQYF.

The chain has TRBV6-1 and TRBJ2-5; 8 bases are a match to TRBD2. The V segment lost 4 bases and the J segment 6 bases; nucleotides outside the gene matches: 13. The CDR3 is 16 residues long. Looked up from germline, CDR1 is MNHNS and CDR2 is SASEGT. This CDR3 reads CASSASILSGDQTQYF. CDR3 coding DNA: TGTGCCAGCAGTGCGTCCATACTTAGCGGGGATCAGACCCAGTACTTC.

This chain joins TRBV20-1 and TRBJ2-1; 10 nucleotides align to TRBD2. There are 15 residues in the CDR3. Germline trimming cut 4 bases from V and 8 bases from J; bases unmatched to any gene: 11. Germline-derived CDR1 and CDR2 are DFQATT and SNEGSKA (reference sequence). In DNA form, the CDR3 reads TGCAGTGCTAATGTGTTAACTAGCGGGACCTATGAGCAGTTCTTC. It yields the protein CSANVLTSGTYEQFF.

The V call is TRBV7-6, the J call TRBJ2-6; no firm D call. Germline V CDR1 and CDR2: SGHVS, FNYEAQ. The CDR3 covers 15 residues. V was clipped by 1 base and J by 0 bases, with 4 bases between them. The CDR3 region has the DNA TGTGCCAGCAGCTTAGACAACTCTGGGGCCAACGTCCTGACTTTC. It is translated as CASSLDNSGANVLTF.

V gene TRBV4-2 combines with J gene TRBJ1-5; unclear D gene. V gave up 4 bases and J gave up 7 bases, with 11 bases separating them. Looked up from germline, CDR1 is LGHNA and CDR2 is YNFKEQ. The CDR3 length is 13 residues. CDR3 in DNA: TGTGCCAGCAGCCTCGAGTCGGACCAGCCCCAGCATTTT. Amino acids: CASSLESDQPQHF.

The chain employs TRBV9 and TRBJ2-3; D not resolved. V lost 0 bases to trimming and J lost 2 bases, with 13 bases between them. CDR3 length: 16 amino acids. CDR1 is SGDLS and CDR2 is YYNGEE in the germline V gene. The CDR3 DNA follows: TGTGCCAGCAGCGTAGGCCCCCTCGGTCTCACAGATACGCAGTATTTT. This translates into CASSVGPLGLTDTQYF.

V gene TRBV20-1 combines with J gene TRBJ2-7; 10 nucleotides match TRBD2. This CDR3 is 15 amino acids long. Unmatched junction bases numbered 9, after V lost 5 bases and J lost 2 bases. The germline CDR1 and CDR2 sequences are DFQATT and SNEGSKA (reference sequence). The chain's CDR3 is CSAARASGGTYEQYF. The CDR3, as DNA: TGCAGTGCTGCTCGGGCTAGCGGGGGTACCTACGAGCAGTACTTC.

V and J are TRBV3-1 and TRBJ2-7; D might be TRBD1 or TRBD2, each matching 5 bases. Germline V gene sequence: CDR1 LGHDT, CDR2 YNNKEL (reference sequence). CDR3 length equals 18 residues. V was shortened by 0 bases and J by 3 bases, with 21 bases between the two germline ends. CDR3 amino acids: CASSQDLGTGRAGYEQYF. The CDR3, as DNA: TGTGCCAGCAGCCAAGATCTTGGAACGGGGCGGGCCGGCTACGAGCAGTACTTC.

CDR3 sequence: CASHPGGQVYEQYF. In nucleotides, the CDR3 is TGCGCCAGTCATCCCGGGGGACAGGTCTACGAGCAGTACTTC. The rearrangement uses TRBV5-1 and TRBJ2-7; TRBD1 matches 8 bases. The germline CDR1 and CDR2 sequences are SGHRS and YFSETQ. CDR3 length: 14 amino acids. V shed 8 bases and J 3 bases; nucleotides not matched to a gene: 10.

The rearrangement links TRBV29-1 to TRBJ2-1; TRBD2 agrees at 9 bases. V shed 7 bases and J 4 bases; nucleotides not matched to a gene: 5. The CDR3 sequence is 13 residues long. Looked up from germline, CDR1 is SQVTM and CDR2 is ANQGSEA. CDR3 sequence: CSGRLAEYNEQFF. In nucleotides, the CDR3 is TGCAGCGGCCGACTAGCGGAGTACAATGAGCAGTTCTTC.

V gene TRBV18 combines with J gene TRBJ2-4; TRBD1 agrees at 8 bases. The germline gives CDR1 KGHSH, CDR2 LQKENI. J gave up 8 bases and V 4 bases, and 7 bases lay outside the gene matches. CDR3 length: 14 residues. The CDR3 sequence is CASSLTGDRDIQYF. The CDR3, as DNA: TGTGCCAGCTCACTGACAGGGGATAGGGACATTCAGTACTTC.

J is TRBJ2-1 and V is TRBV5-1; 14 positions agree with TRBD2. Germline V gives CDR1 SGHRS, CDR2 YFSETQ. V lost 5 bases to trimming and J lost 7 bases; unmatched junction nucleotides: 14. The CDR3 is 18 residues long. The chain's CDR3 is CASSSSAGLAGEGNEQFF. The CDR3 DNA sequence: TGCGCCAGCAGTTCCTCCGCGGGACTAGCGGGAGAGGGGAATGAGCAGTTCTTC.

CDR3 in amino acids: CASSLWTEETQYF. The CDR3 DNA follows: TGTGCCAGCAGCCTCTGGACAGAGGAGACCCAGTACTTC. The chain carries TRBV7-9 and TRBJ2-5; a possible D gene is TRBD1 (6 bases). V was pared by 5 bases and J by 5 bases, with 12 bases between. CDR3 length: 13 amino acids. Germline CDR1 and CDR2: SEHNR and FQNEAQ (reference sequence).

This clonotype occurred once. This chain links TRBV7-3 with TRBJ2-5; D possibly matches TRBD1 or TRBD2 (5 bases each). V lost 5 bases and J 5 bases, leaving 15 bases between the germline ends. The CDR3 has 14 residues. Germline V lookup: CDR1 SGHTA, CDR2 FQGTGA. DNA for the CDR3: TGTGCCAGCAGCCAAGGGACCTCCGGGGAGACCCAGTACTTC. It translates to CASSQGTSGETQYF.

The CDR3 reads CASTMGRNTEAFF. In nucleotides, the CDR3 is TGTGCCAGCACTATGGGCAGGAACACTGAAGCTTTCTTT. The chain couples TRBV2 to TRBJ1-1; no reliable D call. There are 13 residues in the CDR3. V gave up 7 bases and J gave up 1 base, with 10 bases separating them. Germline CDR1 is SNHLY and CDR2 is FYNNEI.

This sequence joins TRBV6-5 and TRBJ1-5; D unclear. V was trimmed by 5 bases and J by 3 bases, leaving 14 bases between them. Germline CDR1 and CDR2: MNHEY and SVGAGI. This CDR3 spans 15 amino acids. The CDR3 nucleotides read TGTGCCAGCAGTCCAGAATCAGGAGACAATCAGCCCCAGCATTTT. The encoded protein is CASSPESGDNQPQHF.

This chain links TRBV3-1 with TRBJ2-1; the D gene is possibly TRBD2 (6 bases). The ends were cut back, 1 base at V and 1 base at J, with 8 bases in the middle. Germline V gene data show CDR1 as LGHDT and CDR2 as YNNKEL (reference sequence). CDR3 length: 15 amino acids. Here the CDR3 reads CASSQVGLSYNEQFF. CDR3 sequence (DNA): TGTGCCAGCAGCCAAGTCGGACTATCCTACAATGAGCAGTTCTTC.

The CDR3 region is CASSLDRGPGANVLTF. Here the CDR3 DNA reads TGTGCCAGCAGCTTAGACAGGGGGCCTGGGGCCAACGTCCTGACTTTC. The chain has TRBV5-6 and TRBJ2-6; 10 bases line up with TRBD1. The CDR3 has 16 residues. V lost 2 bases and J lost 2; bases outside the gene matches: 1. Germline lookup yields CDR1 SGHDT and CDR2 YYEEEE.

The CDR3 reads CASSQVRGQETQYF. CDR3 sequence (DNA): TGTGCCAGCAGCCAAGTCCGGGGCCAAGAGACCCAGTACTTC. The chain recombines TRBV3-1 with TRBJ2-5; D is perhaps TRBD2 (5 bases). This CDR3 is built from 14 residues. V lost 1 base and J 1 base, leaving 7 bases between the germline ends. CDR1 is LGHDT, CDR2 YNNKEL, per germline (reference sequence).

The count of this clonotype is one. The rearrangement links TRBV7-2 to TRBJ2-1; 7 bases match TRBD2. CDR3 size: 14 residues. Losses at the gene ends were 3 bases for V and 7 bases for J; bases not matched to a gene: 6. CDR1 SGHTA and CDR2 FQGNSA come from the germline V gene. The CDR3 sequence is CASSFGREWNEQFF. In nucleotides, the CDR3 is TGTGCCAGCAGCTTCGGGCGGGAGTGGAATGAGCAGTTCTTC.

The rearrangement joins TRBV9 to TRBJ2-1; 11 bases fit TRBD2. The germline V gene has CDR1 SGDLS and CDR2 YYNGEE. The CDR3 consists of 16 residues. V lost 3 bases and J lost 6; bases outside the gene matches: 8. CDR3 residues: CASSAPLAGETNEQFF. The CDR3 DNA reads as TGTGCCAGCAGCGCCCCACTAGCGGGAGAAACCAATGAGCAGTTCTTC. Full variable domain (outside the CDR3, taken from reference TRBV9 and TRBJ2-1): DSGVTQTPKHLITATGQRVTLRCSPRSGDLSVYWYQQSLDQGLQFLIQYYNGEERAKGNILERFSAQQFPDLHSELNLSSLELGDSALYFCASSAPLAGETNEQFFGPGTRLTVL.

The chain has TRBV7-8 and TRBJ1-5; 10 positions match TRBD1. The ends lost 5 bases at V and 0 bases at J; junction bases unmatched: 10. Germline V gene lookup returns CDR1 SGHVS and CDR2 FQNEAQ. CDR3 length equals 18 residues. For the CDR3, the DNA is TGTGCCAGCAGCCGAGTGACAGGGGGCGAGTATAGCAATCAGCCCCAGCATTTT. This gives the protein CASSRVTGGEYSNQPQHF.

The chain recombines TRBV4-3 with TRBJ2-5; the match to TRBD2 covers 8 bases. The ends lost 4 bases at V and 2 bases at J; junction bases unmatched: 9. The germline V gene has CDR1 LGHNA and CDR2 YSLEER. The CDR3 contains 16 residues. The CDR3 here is CASSRAIAGPQETQYF. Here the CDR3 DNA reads TGCGCCAGCAGCCGGGCTATAGCGGGACCTCAAGAGACCCAGTACTTC.

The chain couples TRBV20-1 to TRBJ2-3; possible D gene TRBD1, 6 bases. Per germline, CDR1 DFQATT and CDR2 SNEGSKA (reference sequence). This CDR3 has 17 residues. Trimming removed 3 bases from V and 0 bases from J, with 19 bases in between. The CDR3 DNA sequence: TGCAGTGCTAGGGGGGCTTATCGGGATTCTAGCACAGATACGCAGTATTTT. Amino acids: CSARGAYRDSSTDTQYF.